The clone carrying this T cell receptor (beta chain) is categorized as medium-sized. Germline CDR1 is SGHTA and CDR2 is FQGNSA. Trimming pared 1 base from V and 13 bases from J, leaving 17 bases between. CDR3 length: 14 amino acids. The sample is drawn from a study of immune characterization of retroperitoneal liposarcoma. TCRdb re-analysed the PCR reads in MiXCR, keeping a single row per CDR3 protein. The sample carries roughly 9,800 distinct CDR3 sequences, roughly 35% recorded once. The source is a female donor with retroperitoneal liposarcoma. This chain joins TRBV7-2 and TRBJ2-1; the D gene is possibly TRBD2 (5 bases). Specimen: tumor tissue. CDR3 sequence reads: CASSLVDYQETQFF. In nucleotides, the CDR3 is TGTGCCAGCAGCTTAGTTGACTACCAAGAGACCCAGTTCTTC. The whole variable domain, filled in from reference TRBV7-2 and TRBJ2-1, reads GAGVSQSPSNKVTEKGKDVELRCDPISGHTALYWYRQSLGQGLEFLIYFQGNSAPDKSGLPSDRFSAERTGGSVSTLTIQRTQQEDSAVYLCASSLVDYQETQFFGPGTRLTVL.